One sample yielded the 27 T cell receptor beta chains listed below, sequenced in a study of shared clonotypes between healthy human individuals. Some clones are missing from TCRdb's copy, which holds only in-frame ones; the method was immunoSEQ multiplex PCR. In the table there are about 2.2 million clones, roughly 95% of which are singletons. As defined, naive CD8 cells were CD45RO-negative and positively selected for CCR7, with terminally differentiated effector memory CD45RA+ cells excluded. The source material was naive CD8+ T cells from PBMCs. These receptors were obtained from a man aged 18 to 30 in good health. Some clones in this sample may be carry-over from other donors' samples.

The chain combines TRBV5-8 with TRBJ1-1; D not certain. With 4 bases removed from V and 3 bases from J, the gap between germline ends came to 10 bases. Germline V lookup: CDR1 SGHTS, CDR2 YDEGEE. This CDR3 is built from 13 residues. The CDR3 coding sequence is TGTGCCAGCAGCCTTAGGCCGCACACTGAAGCTTTCTTT. Amino acids: CASSLRPHTEAFF.

Concerning this clone: In the same sample, other DNA sequences code for this CDR3. The rearrangement joins TRBV6-5 to TRBJ2-1; D uncertain. CDR1 is MNHEY and CDR2 is SVGAGI in the germline V gene. The CDR3 length is 12 residues. Deletions cut 4 bases from V and 6 bases from J, with 7 bases between. CDR3: CASSLLGNEQFF. The CDR3 region has the DNA TGTGCCAGCAGTTTACTGGGCAATGAGCAGTTCTTC.

The V and J genes are TRBV9 and TRBJ2-7; D is undetermined. Trimming pared 0 bases from V and 2 bases from J, leaving 9 bases between. The length of the CDR3 is 14 residues. Germline V lookup: CDR1 SGDLS, CDR2 YYNGEE. The chain's CDR3 is CASSVDAKTYEQYF. The CDR3 DNA follows: TGTGCCAGCAGCGTAGATGCTAAAACCTACGAGCAGTACTTC. Together with reference TRBV9 and TRBJ2-7, the CDR3 gives the full variable domain: DSGVTQTPKHLITATGQRVTLRCSPRSGDLSVYWYQQSLDQGLQFLIQYYNGEERAKGNILERFSAQQFPDLHSELNLSSLELGDSALYFCASSVDAKTYEQYFGPGTRLTVT.

This sequence joins TRBV4-1 and TRBJ2-7; no reliable D call. Germline CDR1 reads MGHRA; CDR2 reads YSYEKL. Trimming took off 3 bases at V and 0 bases at J, with 9 bases between the two ends. The CDR3 runs to 14 residues. CDR3: CASSHPAGSYEQYF. The CDR3 DNA follows: TGCGCCAGCAGCCACCCCGCAGGCTCCTACGAGCAGTACTTC.

The chain couples TRBV7-9 to TRBJ1-5, with 9 nucleotides matching TRBD1. V shed 5 bases and J 1 base; nucleotides not matched to a gene: 9. This CDR3 contains 17 residues. CDR1 SEHNR and CDR2 FQNEAQ come from the germline V gene (reference sequence). The CDR3 here is CASSAPGQGSSNQPQHF. The CDR3 DNA sequence: TGTGCCAGCAGCGCACCGGGACAGGGATCGAGCAATCAGCCCCAGCATTTT.

To note about this clone: At one boundary the junction diverges from the germline segment, which might be a read error. This sequence joins TRBV7-3 and TRBJ2-5, with D possibly being TRBD1 or TRBD2 (5 bases each). The germline V gene has CDR1 SGHTA and CDR2 FQGTGA. CDR3 length: 15 residues. CDR3 protein: CASSLTGLREETQYF. For the CDR3, the DNA is TGTGCCAGCAGCCTAACGGGGCTGCGGGAAGAGACCCAGTACTTC.

Here the CDR3 reads CSVEAGASSGANVLTF. The CDR3 nucleotides read TGCAGCGTTGAGGCGGGTGCGAGCTCTGGGGCCAACGTCCTGACTTTC. The rearrangement joins TRBV29-1 to TRBJ2-6; the D gene is possibly TRBD2 (5 bases). Looked up from germline, CDR1 is SQVTM and CDR2 is ANQGSEA. The CDR3 spans 16 residues. Trimming pared 3 bases from V and 0 bases from J, leaving 12 bases between.

The rearrangement links TRBV4-3 to TRBJ1-2; a weak D match, TRBD1 (6 bases). The V and J ends lost 0 bases and 0 bases respectively, with 20 bases between them. This CDR3 has 19 amino acids. Germline V gene data show CDR1 as LGHNA and CDR2 as YSLEER. In DNA, the CDR3 is TGCGCCAGCAGCCAAGATCTGCCCGGAGGGGGGCTATCTAACTATGGCTACACCTTC. This gives the protein CASSQDLPGGGLSNYGYTF.

This clone occurred once. The chain recombines TRBV2 with TRBJ2-3; 11 nucleotides match TRBD1. The ends lost 6 bases at V and 6 bases at J; junction bases unmatched: 11. The CDR3 runs 16 residues. Germline V gene sequence: CDR1 SNHLY, CDR2 FYNNEI. The CDR3 region is CASRGQGAGFWDTQYF. In DNA, the CDR3 is TGTGCCAGCAGAGGACAGGGGGCAGGTTTTTGGGATACGCAGTATTTT.

This chain connects TRBV19 to TRBJ1-1; D might be TRBD1 (5 bases). Trimming shortened V by 5 bases and J by 7 bases, and 11 bases separated the two germline ends. The CDR3 is 12 amino acids. Per germline, CDR1 LNHDA and CDR2 SQIVND (reference sequence). The CDR3 region has the DNA TGTGCCAGTAGTTTCTGGGGGGGTGAAGCTTTCTTT. Translating gives CASSFWGGEAFF.

V and J are TRBV27 and TRBJ1-5, with TRBD1 identical over 8 bases. CDR3 length: 16 residues. The V gene end was trimmed by 8 bases and the J gene end by 0 bases; junction bases not matched to a gene: 9. Germline lookup yields CDR1 MNHEY and CDR2 SMNVEV (reference sequence). The CDR3 bases are TGTGCCAGCGGGAAGACAGGGGATTATAGCAATCAGCCCCAGCATTTT. The encoded protein is CASGKTGDYSNQPQHF.

The chain couples TRBV7-9 to TRBJ2-1; either TRBD1 or TRBD2 may supply D (5 bases each). Germline V gene data show CDR1 as SEHNR and CDR2 as FQNEAQ (reference sequence). Trimming pared 1 base from V and 8 bases from J, leaving 15 bases between. This CDR3 region has 15 residues. DNA of the CDR3: TGTGCCAGCAGCTTAGTCCGGGGACCGGGCGATGAGCAGTTCTTC. Protein sequence: CASSLVRGPGDEQFF.

The rearrangement joins TRBV7-9 to TRBJ2-1, with 9 nucleotides matching TRBD2. The CDR3 covers 13 residues. V was pared by 5 bases and J by 12 bases, with 8 bases of the junction left unmatched. CDR1 and CDR2 from the germline V gene are SEHNR and FQNEAQ (reference sequence). CDR3 amino acids: CASSTRLAAGQFF. The CDR3 DNA follows: TGTGCCAGCAGCACCCGACTAGCGGCCGGGCAGTTCTTC. The whole variable domain, filled in from reference TRBV7-9 and TRBJ2-1, reads DTGVSQNPRHKITKRGQNVTFRCDPISEHNRLYWYRQTLGQGPEFLTYFQNEAQLEKSRLLSDRFSAERPKGSFSTLEIQRTEQGDSAMYLCASSTRLAAGQFFGPGTRLTVL.

V usage is TRBV7-9 and J usage is TRBJ2-1; D is possibly TRBD1 or TRBD2 (5 bases each). With 6 bases removed from V and 5 bases from J, the gap between germline ends came to 17 bases. CDR3 length: 15 residues. Germline CDR1 is SEHNR and CDR2 is FQNEAQ (reference sequence). This CDR3 reads CASRPPGRAHNEQFF. CDR3 DNA: TGTGCCAGCAGACCACCGGGACGTGCTCACAATGAGCAGTTCTTC. Combining the CDR3 with reference TRBV7-9 and TRBJ2-1 gives the whole variable domain DTGVSQNPRHKITKRGQNVTFRCDPISEHNRLYWYRQTLGQGPEFLTYFQNEAQLEKSRLLSDRFSAERPKGSFSTLEIQRTEQGDSAMYLCASRPPGRAHNEQFFGPGTRLTVL.

The J gene is TRBJ2-3, the V gene TRBV19; D may correspond to TRBD1 or TRBD2 (5 bases each). The germline CDR1 and CDR2 sequences are LNHDA and SQIVND (reference sequence). V was shortened by 3 bases and J by 0 bases, with 7 bases between the two germline ends. The CDR3 length is 14 residues. Here the CDR3 DNA reads TGTGCCAGTAGTATTTGGGACAGCACAGATACGCAGTATTTT. This sequence encodes CASSIWDSTDTQYF.

The chain recombines TRBV6-1 with TRBJ2-1; the D gene could be TRBD1 or TRBD2 (5 bases each). CDR3 length equals 14 residues. Germline CDR1 MNHNS, CDR2 SASEGT. V dropped 0 bases and J dropped 6 bases, with 9 bases sitting between them. This chain's CDR3 is CASSEAVRGNEQFF. The CDR3 DNA is TGTGCCAGCAGTGAAGCGGTGAGGGGCAATGAGCAGTTCTTC.

The J gene is TRBJ2-2, the V gene TRBV4-1, with TRBD1 as a possible D gene (8 bases). Trimming shortened V by 4 bases and J by 7 bases, and 16 bases separated the two germline ends. This CDR3 is built from 15 residues. Germline CDR1 is MGHRA and CDR2 is YSYEKL. CDR3 amino acids: CASSPQGEGGGELFF. CDR3 DNA: TGCGCCAGCAGCCCACAGGGGGAGGGCGGCGGGGAGCTGTTTTTT.

V and J are TRBV29-1 and TRBJ1-4; D uncertain. Per germline, CDR1 SQVTM and CDR2 ANQGSEA. Trimming pared 7 bases from V and 7 bases from J, leaving 19 bases between. This CDR3 has 14 residues. Here the CDR3 DNA reads TGCAGCGCTCTGATGGGTCCTCCAGGTGAAAAACTGTTTTTT. Translation: CSALMGPPGEKLFF.

This sequence joins TRBV11-3 and TRBJ2-7; D may be TRBD2 (6 bases). Between the trimmed V and J ends, which lost 4 bases and 5 bases, there was a span of 15 bases. Germline CDR1 is SGHNT and CDR2 is YENEEA. The CDR3 has 14 residues. In DNA form, the CDR3 reads TGTGCCAGCAGCTCCGGGCGGGATCACGACGAGCAGTACTTC. Translation gives CASSSGRDHDEQYF.

The chain links TRBV7-3 to TRBJ2-7; 9 bases are a match to TRBD2. CDR1 is SGHTA, CDR2 FQGTGA, per germline. V shed 2 bases, J shed 7 bases, and the junction held 9 bases outside the gene matches. The CDR3 length is 15 residues. In DNA form, the CDR3 reads TGTGCCAGCAGCTTACTAGCGGGAAGCTATGTGGAGCAGTACTTC. Amino acids: CASSLLAGSYVEQYF.

The chain has TRBV5-1 and TRBJ2-5; D is perhaps TRBD2 (5 bases). CDR1 and CDR2 (germline): SGHRS, YFSETQ. Trimming took off 4 bases at V and 4 bases at J, with 14 bases between the two ends. The length of the CDR3 is 14 residues. CDR3 sequence: CASSPNPAGETQYF. In DNA form, the CDR3 reads TGCGCCAGCAGCCCAAACCCTGCGGGAGAGACCCAGTACTTC.

V and J are TRBV7-8 and TRBJ2-5; 7 bases are shared with TRBD1. CDR1 and CDR2 from the germline V gene are SGHVS and FQNEAQ. V shed 5 bases and J 5 bases; nucleotides not matched to a gene: 5. This CDR3 is built from 13 residues. The CDR3 loop is CASSPRQGETQYF. In nucleotides, the CDR3 is TGTGCCAGCAGCCCGCGACAGGGTGAGACCCAGTACTTC.

This chain joins TRBV28 and TRBJ2-7; 11 nucleotides agree with TRBD1. Trimming cost V 6 bases and J 2 bases; bases outside gene matches: 6. Germline values: CDR1 MDHEN, CDR2 SYDVKM. There are 15 residues in the CDR3. The CDR3 DNA follows: TGTGCCAGCAGAATGGACAGGGGGCCACCCTACGAGCAGTACTTC. It encodes CASRMDRGPPYEQYF.

The chain joins TRBV27 to TRBJ1-4; D gene ambiguous. This CDR3 has 15 residues. The V gene's germline CDR1 is MNHEY and CDR2 SMNVEV (reference sequence). V shed 5 bases and J shed 8 bases, with 18 bases lying between them. CDR3: CASSLDGLLEEKLFF. The DNA of the CDR3 is TGTGCCAGCAGTCTGGACGGACTGCTTGAAGAAAAACTGTTTTTT.

This clone showed up just once. J is TRBJ2-6 and V is TRBV21-1; the table gives TRBD1 as D, unverified against the DNA. TRBV21-1 is a pseudogene locus. The CDR3 loop spans 18 amino acids. The CDR3 loop is CASSLQPHRSSGANVLTF. The CDR3, as DNA: TGTGCCAGCAGCCTCCAGCCCCACAGGTCCTCTGGGGCCAACGTCCTGACTTTC.

The chain carries TRBV19 and TRBJ1-1; tentative D call: TRBD1 (5 bases). The V end was cut by 6 bases, the J end by 6 bases, with 14 bases between. CDR3 length: 13 amino acids. From germline, CDR1 is LNHDA and CDR2 SQIVND (reference sequence). The CDR3 DNA reads TGTGCCAGTAGGGCAGGGTGGGTCTCTGAAGCTTTCTTT. Protein: CASRAGWVSEAFF.

The chain joins TRBV5-4 to TRBJ2-2; D is possibly TRBD1 (5 bases). Per germline, CDR1 SGHNT and CDR2 YYREEE (reference sequence). V shed 4 bases and J shed 0 bases, with 10 bases lying between them. The length of the CDR3 is 15 residues. The CDR3 protein is CASSPDRSNTGELFF. The CDR3 nucleotides read TGTGCCAGCAGCCCCGACAGATCGAACACCGGGGAGCTGTTTTTT.